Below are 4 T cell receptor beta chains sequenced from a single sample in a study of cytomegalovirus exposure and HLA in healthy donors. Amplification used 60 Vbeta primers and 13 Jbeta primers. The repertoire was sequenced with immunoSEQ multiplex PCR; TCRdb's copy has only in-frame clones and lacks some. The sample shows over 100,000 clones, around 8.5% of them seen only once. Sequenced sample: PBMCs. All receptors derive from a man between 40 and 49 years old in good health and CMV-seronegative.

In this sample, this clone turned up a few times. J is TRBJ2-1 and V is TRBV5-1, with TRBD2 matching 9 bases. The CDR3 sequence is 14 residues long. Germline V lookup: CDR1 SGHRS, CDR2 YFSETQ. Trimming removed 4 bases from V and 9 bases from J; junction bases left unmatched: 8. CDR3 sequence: CASSPGTSYVEQFF. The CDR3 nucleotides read TGCGCCAGCAGCCCCGGGACTAGCTACGTTGAGCAGTTCTTC.

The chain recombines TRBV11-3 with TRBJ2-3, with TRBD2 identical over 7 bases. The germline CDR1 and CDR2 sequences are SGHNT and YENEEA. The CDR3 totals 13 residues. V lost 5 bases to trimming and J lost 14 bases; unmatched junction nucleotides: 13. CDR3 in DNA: TGTGCCAGCAGCGAGGACCGGGACGGGGGGATGTATTTT. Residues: CASSEDRDGGMYF.

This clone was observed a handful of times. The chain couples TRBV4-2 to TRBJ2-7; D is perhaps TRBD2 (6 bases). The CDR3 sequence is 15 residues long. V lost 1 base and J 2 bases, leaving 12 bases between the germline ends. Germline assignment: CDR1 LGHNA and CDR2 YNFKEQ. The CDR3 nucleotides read TGTGCCAGCAGCCAAGTAACTAGCAGGACCTACGAGCAGTACTTC. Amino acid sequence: CASSQVTSRTYEQYF.

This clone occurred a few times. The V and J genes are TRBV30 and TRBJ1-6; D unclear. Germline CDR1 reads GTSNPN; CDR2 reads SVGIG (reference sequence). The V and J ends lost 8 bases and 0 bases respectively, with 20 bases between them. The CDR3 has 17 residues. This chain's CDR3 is CALNEGSRSSYNSPLHF. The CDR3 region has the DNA TGTGCCCTAAACGAGGGTTCCCGAAGCTCCTATAATTCACCCCTCCACTTT.